This entry lists 16 T cell receptor beta chains sequenced from one sample in a study of radiotherapy plus CTLA-4 blockade in lung cancer. Libraries were prepared by immunoSEQ multiplex PCR; TCRdb keeps only in-frame clonotypes and omits some of them. The sample records around 80,000 clones, roughly 80% being singletons. The specimen comprised peripheral blood, sampled from a patient treated with radiotherapy plus ipilimumab. The source of these receptors is a human donor with non-small cell lung cancer who had stable disease on radiotherapy plus ipilimumab.

The chain has TRBV28 and TRBJ1-2; 7 nucleotides agree with TRBD1. This CDR3 has 14 residues. The junction had 14 bases not matched to a gene; V was cut back by 8 bases and J by 8 bases. Germline V gene data show CDR1 as MDHEN and CDR2 as SYDVKM. CDR3 protein: CASGGIQGLYGYTF. CDR3 nucleotide sequence: TGTGCCAGCGGGGGAATACAGGGGCTTTACGGCTACACCTTC.

The gene calls are TRBV18 and TRBJ2-5; D unclear. V lost 5 bases, J lost 1 base, and 11 bases lay in between. Germline V CDR1 and CDR2: KGHSH, LQKENI. The CDR3 has 14 amino acids. CDR3 bases: TGTGCCAGCTCAGGGTCCCCCCCCCAAGAGACCCAGTACTTC. It codes for CASSGSPPQETQYF.

V and J are TRBV6-6 and TRBJ2-1; D assignment may be TRBD1 or TRBD2 (5 bases each). The CDR3 consists of 13 residues. The ends were cut back, 5 bases at V and 6 bases at J, with 11 bases in the middle. CDR1 is MNHNY and CDR2 is SVGAGI in the germline V gene (reference sequence). CDR3 in DNA: TGTGCCAGCAGTATTCTAGGGACCAATGAGCAGTTCTTC. This translates into CASSILGTNEQFF.

The chain recombines TRBV7-9 with TRBJ1-6; D is perhaps TRBD1 (6 bases). Germline CDR1 is SEHNR and CDR2 is FQNEAQ (reference sequence). The ends were cut back, 7 bases at V and 8 bases at J, with 12 bases in the middle. The CDR3 totals 13 residues. CDR3 in DNA: TGTGCCAGCACCCGAGGGGGGGATTCACCCCTCCACTTT. This sequence encodes CASTRGGDSPLHF.

The rearrangement links TRBV6-1 to TRBJ2-7, with 7 positions matching TRBD1. The CDR3 spans 13 residues. V was clipped by 5 bases and J by 2 bases; unmatched bases: 3. Germline V gene data show CDR1 as MNHNS and CDR2 as SASEGT. The CDR3 loop reads CASSNQGAYEQYF. CDR3 nucleotides: TGTGCCAGCAGTAACCAGGGGGCCTACGAGCAGTACTTC.

A few counts support this clone. The chain combines TRBV5-1 with TRBJ1-6, with D unresolved. Trimming pared 5 bases from V and 0 bases from J, leaving 12 bases between. Germline values: CDR1 SGHRS, CDR2 YFSETQ. The CDR3 runs to 16 residues. The CDR3 nucleotides read TGCGCCAGCAGGGCGGCTGAGAGCTCCTATAATTCACCCCTCCACTTT. Translated: CASRAAESSYNSPLHF.

J is TRBJ2-5 and V is TRBV19; 14 bases are shared with TRBD2. Germline lookup yields CDR1 LNHDA and CDR2 SQIVND (reference sequence). After removal of 8 bases from V and 4 bases from J, the junction contained 6 bases not matched to a gene. The CDR3 extends over 15 amino acids. For the CDR3, the DNA is TGTGCCAGTGGACTAGCGGGAGGTTTAGGAGAGACCCAGTACTTC. Translating gives CASGLAGGLGETQYF. Full variable domain (outside the CDR3, taken from reference TRBV19 and TRBJ2-5): DGGITQSPKYLFRKEGQNVTLSCEQNLNHDAMYWYRQDPGQGLRLIYYSQIVNDFQKGDIAEGYSVSREKKESFPLTVTSAQKNPTAFYLCASGLAGGLGETQYFGPGTRLLVL.

The rearrangement links TRBV6-7 to TRBJ2-7; TRBD1 matches 9 bases. TRBV6-7 is placed among ORFs of uncertain function. The CDR3 consists of 16 residues. Unmatched junction bases numbered 7, after V lost 2 bases and J lost 2 bases. The CDR3 region is CASSYPGQGKAYEQYF. The CDR3 DNA reads TGTGCCAGCAGTTACCCGGGACAGGGAAAGGCCTACGAGCAGTACTTC.

The sample holds one count of this clone. This chain connects TRBV30 to TRBJ2-7, with 8 bases identical to TRBD2. There are 18 residues in the CDR3. V lost 3 bases and J lost 7; bases outside the gene matches: 23. Germline CDR1 and CDR2: GTSNPN and SVGIG (reference sequence). The CDR3 nucleotides are TGTGCCTGGAGCGGGCGCTTGCGGGAGGTCTGGCTGGTCGAGGAGCAGTACTTC. Translation: CAWSGRLREVWLVEEQYF.

The rearrangement uses TRBV5-1 and TRBJ2-3; 9 nucleotides agree with TRBD1. The V and J ends lost 0 bases and 3 bases, in that order; junction bases with no gene match: 5. Germline CDR1 is SGHRS and CDR2 is YFSETQ. The CDR3 contains 16 residues. The chain's CDR3 is CASSLEDRGGTDTQYF. The CDR3 nucleotides read TGCGCCAGCAGCTTGGAGGACAGGGGTGGTACAGATACGCAGTATTTT.

This clone was seen more than once but under ten times. The V gene is TRBV19, the J gene TRBJ2-7; 8 positions agree with TRBD1. The germline CDR1 and CDR2 sequences are LNHDA and SQIVND (reference sequence). The CDR3 covers 14 residues. V lost 5 bases and J lost 7; bases outside the gene matches: 10. CDR3 DNA sequence: TGTGCCAGTAGTCCCGGGACAGGATGGGGAGAGCAGTACTTC. Translated: CASSPGTGWGEQYF.

V usage is TRBV6-6 and J usage is TRBJ1-3, with D unresolved. CDR3 size: 15 residues. Germline V gene data show CDR1 as MNHNY and CDR2 as SVGAGI (reference sequence). V gave up 5 bases and J gave up 0 bases, with 11 bases separating them. CDR3 DNA sequence: TGTGCCAGCAGTGATCACATGAACTCTGGAAACACCATATATTTT. Residues: CASSDHMNSGNTIYF.

The chain combines TRBV6-5 with TRBJ2-2; 10 bases are a match to TRBD2. The CDR3 spans 14 residues. The germline V gene encodes CDR1 MNHEY and CDR2 SVGAGI. The junction had 3 bases not matched to a gene; V was cut back by 8 bases and J by 3 bases. The CDR3 loop reads CASRAGGDTGELFF. The CDR3 DNA reads as TGTGCCAGCCGAGCGGGGGGGGACACCGGGGAGCTGTTTTTT.

The CDR3 nucleotides are TGTGCCTGGAGTGTAGGTGGACCCACCTATAATTCACCCCTCCACTTT. Protein product: CAWSVGGPTYNSPLHF. The chain couples TRBV30 to TRBJ1-6; D call uncertain. Germline values: CDR1 GTSNPN, CDR2 SVGIG (reference sequence). The CDR3 is made up of 16 amino acids. Trimming cost V 0 bases and J 2 bases, with 11 bases left between them.

V and J are TRBV6-5 and TRBJ1-5; D unclear. V was clipped by 4 bases and J by 1 base, with 5 bases between them. This CDR3 has 13 residues. Germline V gives CDR1 MNHEY, CDR2 SVGAGI. In DNA form, the CDR3 reads TGTGCCAGCAGTTCCTTCAGCAATCAGCCCCAGCATTTT. The encoded protein is CASSSFSNQPQHF.

CDR3 sequence reads: CASSVIQGAGEQYF. In nucleotides, the CDR3 is TGTGCCAGCAGCGTAATACAGGGGGCTGGCGAGCAGTACTTC. The rearrangement uses TRBV5-6 and TRBJ2-7; 9 bases are a match to TRBD1. Trimming cost V 4 bases and J 6 bases; bases outside gene matches: 8. The CDR3 is 14 amino acids. Germline lookup yields CDR1 SGHDT and CDR2 YYEEEE.